This TCR beta chain was profiled in a study of Ad26.COV2.S vaccination and SARS-CoV-2 variants. Notes on this clone: Its target is not known. A junction end diverges from the germline sequence, so it may reflect a read error.

CDR3 size: 16 residues. The germline V gene encodes CDR1 SSHAT and CDR2 FNYEAQ (reference sequence). TCRdb's table, derived via immunoSEQ multiplex PCR, lists solely in-frame clones and lacks some. The sample gives 300,000 to 450,000 clones, roughly 94% of which show up once; under 5% is in the top ten. Findings of the study overall: In TCR breadth and depth analyses, total T cell responses may have been underestimated. Vaccine and placebo groups showed comparable non-spike TCR breadth. Spike-specific TCR breadth was greater after Ad26.COV2.S than placebo.

Sequences were derived from peripheral blood, sampled after recovery from COVID-19. The chain is built from TRBV7-7 and TRBJ2-3, with a possible D match to TRBD2 (6 bases). This TCR was sampled from a human donor who had recovered from COVID-19. Here the CDR3 reads CASSLGLDSSTDTQYF. The CDR3 region has the DNA TGTGCTAGCAGCTTGGGACTGGACTCTAGCACAGATACGCAGTATTTT.